This T cell receptor beta chain emerged from a study of blood T cell repertoires in COVID-19. Across the study: Donors in the United States, Italy and Spain gave samples during acute or convalescent COVID-19. T cells, B-cell-depleted T cells, or PBMCs supplied cDNA or gDNA.

Authors' methods: Amplified reference gene primers provided the basis for estimating nucleated cell counts. Some clones are missing from TCRdb's copy, which holds only in-frame ones; the method was immunoSEQ multiplex PCR. That table furnishes V, J and clone size, whereas the DNA furnished D and trimming. The table shows roughly 27,000 clones, with roughly nine tenths occurring only once. CDR1 and CDR2 from the germline V gene are SGDLS and YYNGEE. This CDR3 region has 17 residues. Deletions cut 0 bases from V and 1 base from J, with 14 bases between. The table lists this clone with a count of one. V and J are TRBV9 and TRBJ1-3; D might be TRBD1 (5 bases). Sequenced sample: peripheral blood. The sequence was obtained from a human donor with active COVID-19. The donor label of this sample is uncertain. CDR3 loop: CASSVEGNGFSGNTIYF. CDR3 in DNA: TGTGCCAGCAGCGTAGAGGGGAACGGGTTTTCTGGAAACACCATATATTTT.